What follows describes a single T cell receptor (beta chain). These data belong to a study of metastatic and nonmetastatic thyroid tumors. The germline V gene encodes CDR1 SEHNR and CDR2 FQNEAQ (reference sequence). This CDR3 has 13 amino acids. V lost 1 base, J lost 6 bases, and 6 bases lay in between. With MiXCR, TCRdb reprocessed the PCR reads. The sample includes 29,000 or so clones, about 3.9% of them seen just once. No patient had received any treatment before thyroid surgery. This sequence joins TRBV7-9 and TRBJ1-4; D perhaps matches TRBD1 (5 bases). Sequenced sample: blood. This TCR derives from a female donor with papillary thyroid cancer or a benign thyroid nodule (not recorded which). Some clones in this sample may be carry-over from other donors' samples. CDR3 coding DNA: TGTGCCAGCAGCTTAGGCAGGGATGAAAAACTGTTTTTT. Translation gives CASSLGRDEKLFF.